The 23 T cell receptor beta chains given below trace back to one sample, sequenced in a study of OX40 agonist ivuxolimab in advanced cancers. TCRdb keeps only in-frame clones here, not all; method: immunoSEQ multiplex PCR. This sample has 21,000 or so clones; over 75% occur once, and the top ten carry roughly 22%. The specimen comprised CD4+ or CD8+ T cells sorted from blood, sampled in a trial of the OX40 agonist ivuxolimab. These receptors came from an adult with an advanced solid tumor such as melanoma, head and neck, liver or kidney cancer.

The genes are TRBV11-2 and TRBJ2-7; D gene ambiguous. The length of the CDR3 is 14 residues. Germline V gene sequence: CDR1 SGHAT, CDR2 FQNNGV. Trimming took 0 bases from V and 3 from J, leaving 9 bases between them. Here the CDR3 DNA reads TGTGCCAGCAGCTTAGAAGCAGGAGACTACGAGCAGTACTTC. This translates into CASSLEAGDYEQYF. Based on the CDR3 plus reference TRBV11-2 and TRBJ2-7, the full variable domain is EAGVAQSPRYKIIEKRQSVAFWCNPISGHATLYWYQQILGQGPKLLIQFQNNGVVDDSQLPKDRFSAERLKGVDSTLKIQPAKLEDSAVYLCASSLEAGDYEQYFGPGTRLTVT.

The chain is built from TRBV6-5 and TRBJ2-3; no firm D call. V was shortened by 0 bases and J by 4 bases, with 5 bases between the two germline ends. The CDR3 contains 13 residues. Germline V gene lookup returns CDR1 MNHEY and CDR2 SVGAGI. This CDR3 is CASSYSWADTQYF. Written as DNA, the CDR3 is TGTGCCAGCAGTTACTCCTGGGCAGATACGCAGTATTTT.

This clone was picked up a small number of times. The J gene is TRBJ2-7, the V gene TRBV19; D may match TRBD1 or TRBD2 (6 bases each). This CDR3 comprises 16 residues. Trimming pared 1 base from V and 5 bases from J, leaving 18 bases between. Germline values: CDR1 LNHDA, CDR2 SQIVND (reference sequence). The CDR3 reads CASSIVLGGLLHEQYF. The CDR3 nucleotides are TGTGCCAGTAGTATAGTTCTTGGGGGGCTTCTCCACGAGCAGTACTTC.

The V call is TRBV9, the J call TRBJ2-1; 7 bases align to TRBD2. This CDR3 has 12 amino acids. Germline trimming cut 4 bases from V and 8 bases from J; bases unmatched to any gene: 3. Germline values: CDR1 SGDLS, CDR2 YYNGEE. Here the CDR3 reads CASSPRGDEQFF. CDR3 in DNA: TGTGCCAGCAGCCCCCGGGGGGATGAGCAGTTCTTC.

This chain connects TRBV2 to TRBJ1-3; D is ambiguous. CDR3 length: 14 residues. Germline V CDR1 and CDR2: SNHLY, FYNNEI. The V and J ends lost 8 bases and 0 bases respectively, with 11 bases between them. CDR3 nucleotides: TGTGCCAGCCTAGCGGGGTACTCTGGAAACACCATATATTTT. Translating gives CASLAGYSGNTIYF.

The J gene is TRBJ1-1, the V gene TRBV9, with TRBD1 matching over 8 bases. The CDR3 runs to 14 residues. Germline V gives CDR1 SGDLS, CDR2 YYNGEE. V trimming: 3 bases; J trimming: 1 base; junction bases outside the gene matches: 2. As DNA, the CDR3 is TGTGCCAGCAGCGGCACAGGGGGGAACACTGAAGCTTTCTTT. This codes for CASSGTGGNTEAFF.

This chain joins TRBV5-1 and TRBJ2-7, with 7 positions matching TRBD1. This CDR3 spans 14 amino acids. The V gene's germline CDR1 is SGHRS and CDR2 YFSETQ. V lost 2 bases to trimming and J lost 3 bases; unmatched junction nucleotides: 5. The CDR3 region has the DNA TGCGCCAGCAGCTTTAGGACAGGACACTACGAGCAGTACTTC. It translates to CASSFRTGHYEQYF.

The V and J genes are TRBV27 and TRBJ2-7; a possible D gene is TRBD1 (5 bases). This CDR3 region has 13 residues. Germline values: CDR1 MNHEY, CDR2 SMNVEV (reference sequence). V lost 3 bases, J lost 6 bases, and 12 bases lay in between. The CDR3 loop reads CASSFLGRAEQYF. The CDR3 DNA reads TGTGCCAGCAGTTTTTTGGGCAGGGCCGAGCAGTACTTC.

The CDR3, as DNA: TGTGCCAGCAGTCACACAGCATTCTCCTACGAGCAGTACTTC. Amino acid sequence: CASSHTAFSYEQYF. The rearrangement joins TRBV6-5 to TRBJ2-7; D remains ambiguous. The CDR3 extends over 14 amino acids. V was cut by 5 bases and J by 0 bases, with 11 bases left in between. Germline V gene data show CDR1 as MNHEY and CDR2 as SVGAGI.

The J gene is TRBJ2-7, the V gene TRBV4-1; weak D call: TRBD2 (7 bases). Per germline, CDR1 MGHRA and CDR2 YSYEKL. The CDR3 covers 20 residues. Deletions cut 1 base from V and 1 base from J, with 26 bases between. The CDR3 region has the DNA TGCGCCAGCAGCCAAGTACTCCCTCAAGGGTTAGGGGGGGGTTCCTACGAGCAGTACTTC. Amino acids: CASSQVLPQGLGGGSYEQYF.

The V and J genes are TRBV30 and TRBJ2-7; 9 bases line up with TRBD1. The junction had 9 bases not matched to a gene; V was cut back by 4 bases and J by 5 bases. This CDR3 is 14 amino acids long. From germline, CDR1 is GTSNPN and CDR2 SVGIG (reference sequence). CDR3 residues: CAWTPGTGFNEQYF. DNA for the CDR3: TGTGCCTGGACCCCCGGGACAGGGTTCAACGAGCAGTACTTC.

The rearrangement uses TRBV11-1 and TRBJ2-1; no reliable D call. The CDR3 has 14 amino acids. Per the germline V gene, CDR1 is SGHAT and CDR2 is FQDESV (reference sequence). V gave up 11 bases and J gave up 3 bases, with 17 bases separating them. The CDR3 coding sequence is TGTGCCTCCAGAGGCTCAGGATACTACAATGAGCAGTTCTTC. Its protein is CASRGSGYYNEQFF.

This chain connects TRBV15 to TRBJ2-1, with 9 bases fitting TRBD2. The CDR3 contains 15 residues. The V and J ends lost 7 bases and 8 bases, in that order; junction bases with no gene match: 12. CDR1 and CDR2 from the germline V gene are LNHNV and YYDKDF (reference sequence). CDR3 nucleotide sequence: TGTGCCACCACCATCTGGGCTAGCGGGATCGATGAGCAGTTCTTC. Protein: CATTIWASGIDEQFF.

This rearrangement joins TRBV19 to TRBJ1-2, with 8 bases fitting TRBD1. Germline loops: CDR1 LNHDA, CDR2 SQIVND (reference sequence). V lost 5 bases, J lost 5 bases, and 19 bases stayed unmatched. This CDR3 is built from 18 residues. In DNA form, the CDR3 reads TGTGCCAGTAGTCCCATGCCCGGACAGGGCTGGGTAGGGTATGGCTACACCTTC. Protein sequence: CASSPMPGQGWVGYGYTF.

The V gene is TRBV6-1, the J gene TRBJ2-5; TRBD2 matches at 12 bases. Germline V gene lookup returns CDR1 MNHNS and CDR2 SASEGT. Germline trimming cut 8 bases from V and 0 bases from J; bases unmatched to any gene: 4. The length of the CDR3 is 15 residues. CDR3 sequence: CASSRLAGDQETQYF. The CDR3 DNA sequence: TGTGCCAGCTCCCGACTAGCGGGGGACCAAGAGACCCAGTACTTC.

The chain combines TRBV6-6 with TRBJ2-3, with a tentative D call TRBD2 (5 bases). V shed 0 bases and J shed 3 bases, with 13 bases lying between them. The CDR3 totals 16 residues. CDR1 and CDR2 (germline): MNHNY, SVGAGI (reference sequence). The CDR3 DNA is TGTGCCAGCAGTTACTCAGGCTGGACTTGGACAGATACGCAGTATTTT. It codes for CASSYSGWTWTDTQYF.

Relative to its sample, this clone is medium-sized. This chain uses TRBV28 with TRBJ1-1, with a possible D match to TRBD1 (5 bases). Germline CDR1 MDHEN, CDR2 SYDVKM. V gave up 2 bases and J gave up 7 bases, with 17 bases separating them. This CDR3 has 15 residues. For the CDR3, the DNA is TGTGCCAGCAGTTTAGGTATCAGGGAGTTTGTTGAAGCTTTCTTT. It encodes CASSLGIREFVEAFF. Supplemented by reference TRBV28 and TRBJ1-1, the full variable domain reads DVKVTQSSRYLVKRTGEKVFLECVQDMDHENMFWYRQDPGLGLRLIYFSYDVKMKEKGDIPEGYSVSREKKERFSLILESASTNQTSMYLCASSLGIREFVEAFFGQGTRLTVV.

The chain links TRBV11-2 to TRBJ2-3; D may be TRBD1 (6 bases). Germline CDR1 reads SGHAT; CDR2 reads FQNNGV. The CDR3 has 15 amino acids. Trimming shortened V by 1 base and J by 2 bases, and 10 bases separated the two germline ends. CDR3: CASSLAGVSTDTQYF. The CDR3 nucleotides are TGTGCCAGCAGCTTAGCAGGGGTTTCCACAGATACGCAGTATTTT.

Of note for this clone: Compared with germline, one end of the junction differs, possibly owing to a read error. This chain connects TRBV27 to TRBJ2-1; maybe TRBD2 (6 bases). This CDR3 is built from 18 residues. Germline lookup yields CDR1 MNHEY and CDR2 SMNVEV (reference sequence). For the CDR3, the DNA is TGTGCCAGCAGTCCCCCGGGGAGGTGGGAATGGGGATACAATGAGCAGCTCTTC. Its translation is CASSPPGRWEWGYNEQLF.

The V gene is TRBV29-1, the J gene TRBJ1-2; TRBD1 matches at 9 bases. Germline CDR1 is SQVTM and CDR2 is ANQGSEA. The CDR3 is 13 amino acids. Unmatched junction bases numbered 10, after V lost 7 bases and J lost 7 bases. The CDR3 DNA sequence: TGCAGCGCCCCGGGACAGGGCCCTTTTGGCTACACCTTC. Its protein product is CSAPGQGPFGYTF.

The chain combines TRBV7-8 with TRBJ2-1; 12 bases line up with TRBD2. Germline CDR1 and CDR2: SGHVS and FQNEAQ. V dropped 2 bases and J dropped 6; count of bases not matched to a gene: 5. This CDR3 is 16 amino acids long. For the CDR3, the DNA is TGTGCCAGCAGCTTACCTAGCGGGGGGGCGGGCAATGAGCAGTTCTTC. Translated, it gives CASSLPSGGAGNEQFF.

This chain connects TRBV28 to TRBJ2-5; D is perhaps TRBD2 (5 bases). The CDR3 length is 13 residues. CDR1 is MDHEN and CDR2 is SYDVKM in the germline V gene. V was clipped by 2 bases and J by 7 bases, with 11 bases between them. CDR3 DNA sequence: TGTGCCAGCAGTTTAGGGATCGGAGGGACCCAGTACTTC. Protein product: CASSLGIGGTQYF.

The rearrangement joins TRBV11-2 to TRBJ2-7; 10 bases fit TRBD1. CDR3 length: 15 residues. Germline lookup yields CDR1 SGHAT and CDR2 FQNNGV. The junction had 6 bases not matched to a gene; V was cut back by 3 bases and J by 4 bases. CDR3 DNA sequence: TGTGCCAGCAGCTTTCGTGGGACAGGGGTTTACGAGCAGTACTTC. Translated: CASSFRGTGVYEQYF.